This is a list of T cell receptor beta chains from one sample in a study of cytomegalovirus exposure and HLA in healthy donors. Only in-frame clones appear in the TCRdb table, and some are missing; sequencing was by immunoSEQ multiplex PCR. The sample carries about 150,000 clones, roughly 9.7% recorded once. The sample taken for sequencing was PBMCs. These receptors originate from a man aged 45-65 years in good health and CMV-seronegative. Each CDR3 is given with its conserved first and last residue. A D gene is named only where the DNA matches it firmly. Part of the rows lack a size; the others show once, few, many or a class for expanded clones.

clone_size: few; d_call: .; v_call: TRBV4-1; j_call: TRBJ2-5; cdr3_nt: TGCGCCAGCAGCCAATACCCCCGGGGAAAAAAAGAGACCCAGTACTTC; cdr3_aa: CASSQYPRGKKETQYF
clone_size: few; d_call: .; v_call: TRBV5-6; j_call: TRBJ2-7; cdr3_nt: TGTGCCAGCAGCTCGGACAGCTCCTACGAGCAGTACTTC; cdr3_aa: CASSSDSSYEQYF
clone_size: few; d_call: .; v_call: TRBV7-2; j_call: TRBJ2-3; cdr3_nt: TGTGCCAGCAGCTTAGCGATGAGTTCCCAGTATTTT; cdr3_aa: CASSLAMSSQYF
clone_size: .; d_call: TRBD2; v_call: TRBV11-2; j_call: TRBJ2-7; cdr3_nt: TGTGCCAGCAGCTTAGGACTAGCGGGAGTGTCTCGGGAGCAGTACTTC; cdr3_aa: CASSLGLAGVSREQYF
clone_size: .; d_call: .; v_call: TRBV18; j_call: TRBJ1-1; cdr3_nt: TGTGCCAGCTCACCGACCACCTACGCAGGGGTGAACACTGAAGCTTTCTTT; cdr3_aa: CASSPTTYAGVNTEAFF
clone_size: .; d_call: TRBD1; v_call: TRBV28; j_call: TRBJ1-1; cdr3_nt: TGTGCCAGCACCGTCGGACAGGGTCAAACTTTCTTT; cdr3_aa: CASTVGQGQTFF
clone_size: few; d_call: .; v_call: TRBV4-2; j_call: TRBJ2-1; cdr3_nt: TGTGCCAGCAGCCCCCGGGACACAAATTACTACAATGAGCAGTTCTTC; cdr3_aa: CASSPRDTNYYNEQFF
clone_size: .; d_call: .; v_call: TRBV2; j_call: TRBJ1-5; cdr3_nt: TGTGCCAGCAGTGAAGGAGGGCTTAATAGCAATCAGCCCCAGCATTTT; cdr3_aa: CASSEGGLNSNQPQHF
clone_size: .; d_call: TRBD2; v_call: TRBV7-2; j_call: TRBJ2-2; cdr3_nt: TGTGCCAGCAGCCCCTCATGGACTAGCGGGACCGGGGAGCTGTTTTTT; cdr3_aa: CASSPSWTSGTGELFF
clone_size: few; d_call: .; v_call: TRBV27; j_call: TRBJ1-2; cdr3_nt: TGTGCCACCCAGTTGGCTACAGGGAGGGATGGCTACACCTTC; cdr3_aa: CATQLATGRDGYTF
clone_size: few; d_call: .; v_call: TRBV7-2; j_call: TRBJ1-1; cdr3_nt: TGTGCCAGCAGCCCAAGGGGGGGCAGGAACACTGAAGCTTTCTTT; cdr3_aa: CASSPRGGRNTEAFF
clone_size: few; d_call: .; v_call: TRBV29-1; j_call: TRBJ1-2; cdr3_nt: TGCAGCGTTGAAGAGGGGGCCGGGGGCTACACCTTC; cdr3_aa: CSVEEGAGGYTF
clone_size: .; d_call: TRBD1; v_call: TRBV15; j_call: TRBJ1-4; cdr3_nt: TGTGCCACCAGCGGAAGGACAGGGTCTAATGAAAAACTGTTTTTT; cdr3_aa: CATSGRTGSNEKLFF
clone_size: few; d_call: .; v_call: TRBV19; j_call: TRBJ1-5; cdr3_nt: TGTGCCAGTAGTATAAGCCGGGACAAGGCAAGCAATCAGCCCCAGCATTTT; cdr3_aa: CASSISRDKASNQPQHF
clone_size: few; d_call: .; v_call: TRBV28; j_call: TRBJ2-6; cdr3_nt: TGTGCCAGCACCAGGGGTTTCGGGGCCAACGTCCTGACTTTC; cdr3_aa: CASTRGFGANVLTF
clone_size: few; d_call: TRBD2; v_call: TRBV5-1; j_call: TRBJ2-6; cdr3_nt: TGCGCCAGCAGCCGGGGGGATGCCAACGTCCTGACTTTC; cdr3_aa: CASSRGDANVLTF
clone_size: .; d_call: TRBD2; v_call: TRBV6-1; j_call: TRBJ2-3; cdr3_nt: TGTGCCAGCTCAAGAGCGGGAGAACGCACAGATACGCAGTATTTT; cdr3_aa: CASSRAGERTDTQYF
clone_size: .; d_call: TRBD1; v_call: TRBV7-3; j_call: TRBJ1-1; cdr3_nt: TGTGCCAGCAGCCCCACAGGGGGGGGTGAAGCTTTCTTT; cdr3_aa: CASSPTGGGEAFF
clone_size: .; d_call: TRBD1; v_call: TRBV9; j_call: TRBJ2-6; cdr3_nt: TGTGCCAGCAGCGCGGACAGGGCTGGGGCCAACGTCCTGACTTTC; cdr3_aa: CASSADRAGANVLTF
clone_size: .; d_call: .; v_call: TRBV30; j_call: TRBJ1-4; cdr3_nt: TGTGCCTGGAGTGTAGGCAGGGCTAATGAAAAACTGTTTTTT; cdr3_aa: CAWSVGRANEKLFF
clone_size: few; d_call: .; v_call: TRBV5-1; j_call: TRBJ2-3; cdr3_nt: TGCGCCAGCACGCGGGCGGGGTCAACTAGCACAGATACGCAGTATTTT; cdr3_aa: CASTRAGSTSTDTQYF
clone_size: few; d_call: TRBD1; v_call: TRBV7-2; j_call: TRBJ1-2; cdr3_nt: TGTGCCAGCACCCGGGACAGCTATGGCTACACCTTC; cdr3_aa: CASTRDSYGYTF
clone_size: .; d_call: TRBD1; v_call: TRBV6-5; j_call: TRBJ1-2; cdr3_nt: TGTGCCAGCAGGCCCCAGGGGGCTCAGAACTATGGCTACACCTTC; cdr3_aa: CASRPQGAQNYGYTF
clone_size: few; d_call: .; v_call: TRBV2; j_call: TRBJ1-2; cdr3_nt: TGTGCCAGCAGGAAGGGGGAAATTGATGGCTACACCTTC; cdr3_aa: CASRKGEIDGYTF
clone_size: .; d_call: TRBD1; v_call: TRBV6-6; j_call: TRBJ1-1; cdr3_nt: TGTGCCAGCAGCTTAGCACAGGGGGTCGGGACTGAAGCTTTCTTT; cdr3_aa: CASSLAQGVGTEAFF
clone_size: .; d_call: TRBD1; v_call: TRBV5-1; j_call: TRBJ2-2; cdr3_nt: TGCGCCAGCAGTTCCGGGACAGGGAATACCGGGGAGCTGTTTTTT; cdr3_aa: CASSSGTGNTGELFF
clone_size: .; d_call: .; v_call: TRBV6-5; j_call: TRBJ2-3; cdr3_nt: TGTGCCAGCAGGACCACAGGCACAGATACGCAGTATTTT; cdr3_aa: CASRTTGTDTQYF
clone_size: .; d_call: .; v_call: TRBV6-5; j_call: TRBJ2-7; cdr3_nt: TGTGCCAGTTTAGATCCTAATTCCTACGAGCAGTACTTC; cdr3_aa: CASLDPNSYEQYF
clone_size: .; d_call: TRBD2; v_call: TRBV7-2; j_call: TRBJ2-7; cdr3_nt: TGTGCCAGCAGCCTCGGGACTAGCCCCTACGAGCAGTACTTC; cdr3_aa: CASSLGTSPYEQYF
clone_size: .; d_call: .; v_call: TRBV5-1; j_call: TRBJ2-5; cdr3_nt: TGCGCCAGCAGCTCCCGCGGGGAAACAGAGACCCAGTACTTC; cdr3_aa: CASSSRGETETQYF
clone_size: few; d_call: .; v_call: TRBV30; j_call: TRBJ2-6; cdr3_nt: TGTGCCTGGACGTACAGCTCTGGGGCCAACGTCCTGACTTTC; cdr3_aa: CAWTYSSGANVLTF
clone_size: few; d_call: TRBD1; v_call: TRBV11-2; j_call: TRBJ1-2; cdr3_nt: TGTGCCAGCAGCAGATCCGGGACAGGGGTGGGCGGCTACACCTTC; cdr3_aa: CASSRSGTGVGGYTF
clone_size: .; d_call: .; v_call: TRBV30; j_call: TRBJ1-2; cdr3_nt: TGTGCCTGGAGTTGGAATTTAGCGTTGTATGGCTACACCTTC; cdr3_aa: CAWSWNLALYGYTF
clone_size: .; d_call: .; v_call: TRBV27; j_call: TRBJ2-7; cdr3_nt: TGTGCCAGCAGTTTAGGGCAGGCCTCCTACGAGCAGTACTTC; cdr3_aa: CASSLGQASYEQYF
clone_size: few; d_call: .; v_call: TRBV19; j_call: TRBJ1-2; cdr3_nt: TGTGCCACCAAACAGGCAGCTAATGGCTACACCTTC; cdr3_aa: CATKQAANGYTF
clone_size: few; d_call: TRBD1; v_call: TRBV4-1; j_call: TRBJ2-5; cdr3_nt: TGCGCCAGCAGCCGCGACAGGGTGAAGGAGACCCAGTACTTC; cdr3_aa: CASSRDRVKETQYF
clone_size: few; d_call: .; v_call: TRBV6-5; j_call: TRBJ1-2; cdr3_nt: TGTGCCAGCAGACGACAGGCAGGGAACTATGGCTACACCTTC; cdr3_aa: CASRRQAGNYGYTF